These T cell receptor beta chains were read from a single sample in a study of sequential checkpoint blockade in melanoma. Sequenced by immunoSEQ multiplex PCR; TCRdb stores in-frame clones only, minus some. This table has nearly 8,500 clones, under 95% appearing once. The source was CD8+ T cells sorted from blood (inferred from file names), collected from a patient given nivolumab and ipilimumab in sequence. The receptors originated from a human donor with melanoma. Both conserved end residues are part of each CDR3. A D gene is named only where the DNA matches it firmly. A clone size is listed for some rows: how often the clone was seen (once, few, many), or a class if it is expanded.

v_gene	d_gene	j_gene	abundance	CDR3aa	CDR3nt
TRBV25-1	TRBD1	TRBJ2-7	few	CASSAGTGLYEQYF	TGTGCCAGCAGTGCCGGGACAGGGCTCTACGAGCAGTACTTC
TRBV7-6	-	TRBJ2-7	-	CASSLAQGFSYEQYF	TGTGCCAGCAGCTTAGCCCAGGGTTTCAGCTACGAGCAGTACTTC
TRBV7-9	TRBD1	TRBJ1-1	-	CASRRTPGQENTEAFF	TGTGCCAGCAGACGTACACCGGGACAGGAGAACACTGAAGCTTTCTTT
TRBV19	TRBD1	TRBJ2-7	-	CASRDRSSYEQYF	TGTGCCAGTAGGGACAGGAGCTCCTACGAGCAGTACTTC
TRBV5-1	TRBD1	TRBJ2-7	few	CASSLRGQGELLRAYEQYF	TGCGCCAGCAGCTTGAGGGGACAGGGGGAGCTACTACGAGCGTACGAGCAGTACTTC
TRBV7-6	-	TRBJ1-1	-	CASSPGEGRAFF	TGTGCCAGCAGCCCTGGGGAAGGGAGGGCTTTCTTT
TRBV27	TRBD2	TRBJ2-7	-	CASSSTNSGANYEQYF	TGTGCCAGCAGCTCCACCAATAGCGGGGCGAACTACGAGCAGTACTTC
TRBV6-1	-	TRBJ2-7	once	CASMVWGAYEQYF	TGTGCCAGCATGGTCTGGGGGGCCTACGAGCAGTACTTC
TRBV9	TRBD2	TRBJ2-7	-	CASSPQGGNPYEQYF	TGTGCCAGCAGCCCTCAGGGAGGGAACCCCTACGAGCAGTACTTC
TRBV19	TRBD1	TRBJ1-2	-	CASSDRVEGYTF	TGTGCCAGTAGCGACAGGGTGGAGGGCTACACCTTC
TRBV4-2	-	TRBJ2-7	-	CASSQGERAYEQYF	TGTGCCAGCAGCCAAGGAGAAAGAGCCTACGAGCAGTACTTC
TRBV19	-	TRBJ1-3	-	CASSPGAGNTIYF	TGTGCCAGTAGCCCAGGGGCAGGAAACACCATATATTTT
TRBV27	TRBD1	TRBJ2-7	-	CASSLSAGGPYEQYF	TGTGCCAGCAGTTTATCGGCAGGGGGTCCCTACGAGCAGTACTTC
TRBV18	-	TRBJ2-7	-	CASSPASGNHEQYF	TGTGCCAGCTCACCGGCGTCGGGGAACCACGAGCAGTACTTC
TRBV27	-	TRBJ1-2	-	CASSLAGLDYTF	TGTGCCAGCAGTCTCGCGGGTCTGGACTACACCTTC
TRBV9	TRBD2	TRBJ2-1	-	CASSVDGRPYNEQFF	TGTGCCAGCAGCGTAGACGGGAGGCCCTACAATGAGCAGTTCTTC
TRBV29-1	-	TRBJ1-2	-	CSAGGAGARYGYTF	TGCAGCGCAGGTGGGGCAGGCGCCCGGTATGGCTACACCTTC
TRBV27	-	TRBJ2-1	few	CVSLARGFTTMSFYNEQFF	TGTGTCAGCCTCGCCAGGGGCTTCACTACAATGAGTTTCTACAATGAGCAGTTCTTC
TRBV18	-	TRBJ1-1	-	CASSPGGVAFF	TGTGCCAGCTCACCAGGGGGCGTAGCTTTCTTT
TRBV19	TRBD1	TRBJ2-1	-	CASRTGGNEQFF	TGTGCCAGTCGGACAGGGGGTAATGAGCAGTTCTTC
TRBV7-8	-	TRBJ2-7	-	CASSGDGSRGYEQYF	TGTGCCAGCAGTGGTGACGGCTCCCGAGGGTACGAGCAGTACTTC
TRBV14	TRBD1	TRBJ2-7	-	CASSLRAGGLYEQYF	TGTGCCAGCAGCCTGAGGGCAGGGGGCTTGTACGAGCAGTACTTC
TRBV27	-	TRBJ2-7	-	CASSGLNNEQYF	TGTGCCAGCAGTGGACTGAACAACGAGCAGTACTTC
TRBV18	TRBD1	TRBJ1-1	-	CASEERGNRGITEAFF	TGTGCCAGCGAAGAGAGGGGTAACAGGGGTATCACTGAAGCTTTCTTT
TRBV5-1	TRBD1	TRBJ1-5	-	CASSLGQGGINQPQHF	TGCGCCAGCAGCTTGGGACAGGGGGGGATCAATCAGCCCCAGCATTTT
TRBV19	TRBD1	TRBJ2-7	-	CASSMGQGILYEQYF	TGTGCCAGTAGTATGGGACAGGGAATCCTCTACGAGCAGTACTTC
TRBV27	-	TRBJ1-5	-	CASSVQYGQPQHF	TGTGCCAGCAGTGTACAGTACGGACAGCCCCAGCATTTT
TRBV4-3	TRBD1	TRBJ1-1	-	CASSQGDRGNAEAFF	TGCGCCAGCAGCCAAGGAGACAGGGGTAACGCTGAAGCTTTCTTT
TRBV4-3	-	TRBJ2-1	-	CASSPGLLYNEQFF	TGCGCCAGTAGCCCGGGACTCCTTTACAATGAGCAGTTCTTC
TRBV28	TRBD1	TRBJ2-7	-	CASSLPGTGETHPTYEQYF	TGTGCCAGCAGTTTACCGGGGACAGGAGAAACTCATCCAACCTACGAGCAGTACTTC
TRBV18	TRBD1	TRBJ1-2	-	CASSPGQQNYGYTF	TGTGCCAGCTCACCGGGACAGCAAAACTATGGCTACACCTTC
TRBV19	-	TRBJ2-7	-	CASGGGDYEQYF	TGTGCCAGTGGAGGAGGGGACTACGAGCAGTACTTC
TRBV7-2	-	TRBJ1-2	-	CASSLVFGTPNYGYTF	TGTGCCAGCAGCTTAGTATTTGGGACACCAAACTATGGCTACACCTTC
TRBV27	-	TRBJ1-1	-	CASSLLAYTEAFF	TGTGCCAGCAGTTTATTGGCATACACTGAAGCTTTCTTT
TRBV29-1	-	TRBJ1-5	-	CSVEDPEDSNQPQHF	TGCAGCGTTGAAGATCCGGAGGATAGCAATCAGCCCCAGCATTTT
TRBV9	TRBD1	TRBJ1-1	-	CASSVRDRVTEAFF	TGTGCCAGCAGCGTCCGGGACAGGGTTACTGAAGCTTTCTTT
TRBV19	-	TRBJ1-5	-	CASRFQGRDQPQHF	TGTGCCAGTAGATTCCAGGGGAGGGATCAGCCCCAGCATTTT
TRBV10-2	-	TRBJ1-5	once	CASSIGAMSNQPQHF	TGCGCCAGCAGTATAGGGGCCATGAGCAATCAGCCCCAGCATTTT
TRBV27	-	TRBJ2-7	-	CASSLPLDSTYEQYF	TGTGCCAGCAGTTTACCCCTCGACAGCACCTACGAGCAGTACTTC
TRBV4-1	TRBD2	TRBJ2-7	-	CASSLTRSGRSSYEQYF	TGCGCCAGCAGCTTGACCCGAAGCGGGAGGAGCTCCTACGAGCAGTACTTC
TRBV7-6	TRBD1	TRBJ1-5	-	CASSLGQGVQPQHF	TGTGCCAGCAGCCTTGGACAGGGGGTCCAGCCCCAGCATTTT